A single T cell receptor (beta chain) is shown here with its context. The data were obtained in a study of CD8 T cells in Susac syndrome. cDNA came from around 0.5 to 1 ug RNA primed by random hexamers. The TCR beta CDR3 was amplified by immunoSEQ multiplex PCR across 54 Vbeta, 13 Jbeta. MiXCR, applied by TCRdb to the immunoSEQ multiplex PCR reads, yields one record per CDR3 protein. The sample includes roughly 200,000 distinct CDR3 sequences, around 95% of them seen just once. CD8+ and CD4+ T cells from blood underwent TCR beta sequencing, which was carried out in a high-throughput format. The TEMRA cells underwent FACS enrichment, while the CD8+ and CD4+ T cells underwent negative isolation. The CDR3 runs 16 residues. V was trimmed by 6 bases and J by 0 bases, leaving 12 bases between them. In germline, CDR1 is LNHDA, CDR2 SQIVND (reference sequence).

Sequenced input: CD4+ T cells from PBMCs. The chain recombines TRBV19 with TRBJ1-6; the D is unclear. This receptor was identified in a human donor with multiple sclerosis. The CDR3 reads CASRQWGNSYNSPLHF. CDR3 bases: TGTGCCAGTAGGCAATGGGGAAACTCCTATAATTCACCCCTCCACTTT.